These T cell receptor beta chains were read from a single sample in a study of blood T cell repertoires in COVID-19. The method was immunoSEQ multiplex PCR; TCRdb's version includes in-frame clones alone and lacks a portion of them. The table lists around 270,000 clones, 70% to 90% of them singletons, with 4.3% in the top ten. Sequenced material: PBMCs or T cells enriched from blood (not recorded which). All receptors come from a woman under 40 who had recovered from COVID-19. CDR3s include the opening cysteine and the closing phenylalanine or tryptophan. A D gene is named only where the DNA matches it firmly. Expanded clones are given a class, and other clones once, few, many or no size at all.

TRBV6-5,-,-,TRBJ1-5,TGTGCCAGCAGAAAAACCGGGATTAGCAATCAGCCCCAGCATTTT,CASRKTGISNQPQHF
TRBV9,few,-,TRBJ1-1,TGTGCCAGCAGCGTATATGTAGACACTGAAGCTTTCTTT,CASSVYVDTEAFF
TRBV6-5,-,TRBD1,TRBJ1-3,TGTGCCAGCAGTTCCTCGTCCGGGACAGCGGGAAACACCATATATTTT,CASSSSSGTAGNTIYF
TRBV2,-,TRBD2,TRBJ2-7,TGTGCCAGCAGTGAAGAACTAGCGGGGCTGGGAGAGCAGTACTTC,CASSEELAGLGEQYF
TRBV19,-,-,TRBJ2-3,TGTGCCAGTAGTATGGAGCCCCCAGATACGCAGTATTTT,CASSMEPPDTQYF
TRBV6-4,-,-,TRBJ2-1,TGTGCCAGCAGTTGGGACTCCAACAATGAGCAGTTCTTC,CASSWDSNNEQFF
TRBV7-3,-,TRBD1,TRBJ2-1,TGTGCCAGCAGCTTAGTAAGAGGGGGCGCGAGCAATGAGCAGTTCTTC,CASSLVRGGASNEQFF
TRBV5-6,-,-,TRBJ2-5,TGTGCCAGCAGCTTGAGTAATCGGGAGACCCAGTACTTC,CASSLSNRETQYF
TRBV2,-,TRBD1,TRBJ2-3,TGTGCCAGTTTGGGACCGGGACAGAGTTTCACAGATACGCAGTATTTT,CASLGPGQSFTDTQYF
TRBV6-1,many,TRBD1,TRBJ1-2,TGTGCCAGCAGTGAAGAGGCAGGGGGCGGCTATGGCTACACCTTC,CASSEEAGGGYGYTF
TRBV10-3,-,-,TRBJ2-7,TGTGCCATCACTTCAGGGTACGAGCAGTACTTC,CAITSGYEQYF
TRBV19,-,TRBD2,TRBJ2-7,TGTGCCAGTAGTATTTCCGGGACTAGTCTTATCTACGAGCAGTACTTC,CASSISGTSLIYEQYF
TRBV5-6,-,-,TRBJ1-6,TGTGCCAGCAGCTTGGGGCAGGCCCTCCTCGTGAATTCACCCCTCCACTTT,CASSLGQALLVNSPLHF
TRBV19,once,-,TRBJ2-1,TGTGCCAGTAGTATTACGGTGGGTGTTAGCTTTAATGAGCAGTTCTTC,CASSITVGVSFNEQFF
TRBV5-1,-,TRBD2,TRBJ2-1,TGCGCCAGCAGCTTGGACCAGCGGGAGGGCTTCTATGAGCAGTTCTTC,CASSLDQREGFYEQFF
TRBV30,-,TRBD1,TRBJ2-5,TGTGCCTGGAGTTCGTACGACAGGGATCGGGAGACCCAGTACTTC,CAWSSYDRDRETQYF
TRBV3-1/TRBV3-2,-,-,TRBJ1-2,TGTGCCAGCAGCTTACACATGGAGAACTATGGCTACACCTTC,CASSLHMENYGYTF
TRBV3-1/TRBV3-2,-,TRBD1,TRBJ1-2,TGTGCCAGCAGCCAAGATCCGACAGGGGGCGCAGCGTGGGGCTACACCTTC,CASSQDPTGGAAWGYTF
TRBV6-4,-,TRBD2,TRBJ2-1,TGTGCCAGCAGCGTACAGCGGGAGGCAAATGAGCAGTTCTTC,CASSVQREANEQFF
TRBV7-2,-,TRBD1,TRBJ2-2,TGTGCCAGCAGCTTACAAGGGGGCCGGAACACCGGGGAGCTGTTTTTT,CASSLQGGRNTGELFF
TRBV28,-,TRBD1,TRBJ1-5,TGTGCCAGCAGTTGGTCCCGACTCAGGGGGGTTAATCAGCCCCAGCATTTT,CASSWSRLRGVNQPQHF
TRBV10-2,-,-,TRBJ2-2,TGCGCCAGCAAGGTTCAGGGAAACACCGGGGAGCTGTTTTTT,CASKVQGNTGELFF
TRBV7-9,-,TRBD1,TRBJ1-5,TGTGCCAGCAGCTTAGCGGAGACAGGGGTTCGACATTTT,CASSLAETGVRHF
TRBV6-5,once,-,TRBJ1-1,TGTGCCAGCAGTTACTCGACAGGGAACACTGAAGCTTTCTTT,CASSYSTGNTEAFF
TRBV24-1,-,TRBD2,TRBJ2-7,TGTGCCACCAGTGACCGTAGCGGGGGGACCTACGAGCAGTACTTC,CATSDRSGGTYEQYF
TRBV19,-,-,TRBJ1-5,TGTGCCAGTAGTATAGGGATAGGCAGGGGTGTTCAGCCCCAGCATTTT,CASSIGIGRGVQPQHF
TRBV6-6,-,TRBD2,TRBJ2-3,TGTGCCAGCAGTCCCGGGACTAGCGGGCCCTACACAGATACGCAGTATTTT,CASSPGTSGPYTDTQYF
TRBV9,few,TRBD1,TRBJ1-6,TGTGCCAGCAGAAGTGAGGGGGCCAGTTCACCCCTCCACTTT,CASRSEGASSPLHF
TRBV5-1,-,-,TRBJ2-3,TGCGCCAGCAGCTTGGACTGGACAGATACGCAGTATTTT,CASSLDWTDTQYF
TRBV30,-,-,TRBJ1-5,TGTGCCTGGAGTTGGGGCGGTTATAATCAGCCCCAGCATTTT,CAWSWGGYNQPQHF
TRBV5-1,-,TRBD1,TRBJ2-4,TGCGCCAGCAGCTCTGTCCAGGGGGCGACCATTCAGTACTTC,CASSSVQGATIQYF
TRBV9,-,TRBD1,TRBJ1-2,TGTGCCAGCAGCGTAGCTTCAGGGGGCGGAGGCTACACCTTC,CASSVASGGGGYTF
TRBV5-6,-,-,TRBJ1-4,TGTGCCAGCAGCACCGGACAGTTTAATGAAAAACTGTTTTTT,CASSTGQFNEKLFF
TRBV27,few,-,TRBJ2-7,TGTGCCAGCAGCTATGGACAGTGGGCCTACGAGCAGTACTTC,CASSYGQWAYEQYF
TRBV7-9,-,-,TRBJ2-1,TGTGCCAGCAGCTTAGCCGGACTGGCCAATGAGCAGTTCTTC,CASSLAGLANEQFF
TRBV28,-,-,TRBJ2-7,TGTGCCAGCACCGTTTTTGGGCCACAGGGTTACGAGCAGTACTTC,CASTVFGPQGYEQYF
TRBV9,-,-,TRBJ2-5,TGTGCCAGCAGCGTAAAGGAGACAGACCCTAGGGAGACCCAGTACTTC,CASSVKETDPRETQYF
TRBV28,-,-,TRBJ1-4,TGTGCCAGCAAAGAGGGTTACACTAATGAAAAACTGTTTTTT,CASKEGYTNEKLFF
TRBV7-6,-,TRBD1,TRBJ1-6,TGTGCCAGCAGCTTACAGACAGGGCCGGTTCAAGGCCTAAATTCACCCCTCCACTTT,CASSLQTGPVQGLNSPLHF
TRBV24-1,once,-,TRBJ1-6,TGTGCCACCCTCCCCGGACCCCTCCACTTT,CATLPGPLHF
TRBV10-1,-,-,TRBJ2-5,TGCGCCAGCAGTCGGGACAACGGAGAGACCCAGTACTTC,CASSRDNGETQYF
TRBV11-2,-,TRBD1,TRBJ2-3,TGTGCCAGCAGCACGGGACAGGGGGAGAAAGATACGCAGTATTTT,CASSTGQGEKDTQYF
TRBV5-4,-,TRBD2,TRBJ2-1,TGTGCCAGCAGCTTTAGCGGGGGGTTCTACAATGAGCAGTTCTTC,CASSFSGGFYNEQFF
TRBV2,-,TRBD2,TRBJ2-3,TGTGCCAAAGGACTAGCGGGGGCGGCAGATACGCAGTATTTT,CAKGLAGAADTQYF
TRBV4-1,-,TRBD1,TRBJ1-2,TGCGCCAGCAGCCACCCAAGGGGACAGGGTAATGGCTACACCTTC,CASSHPRGQGNGYTF
TRBV19,-,-,TRBJ2-4,TGTGCCACCCTTTTGGGGCAGGGTGTGACTTCGGTGGACAATCTAGCCAAAAACATTCAGTACTTC,CATLLGQGVTSVDNLAKNIQYF
TRBV15,-,-,TRBJ2-7,TGTGCCACCAGCAGGGATTTTTGGGGGCAAGGGCCATACGAGCAGTACTTC,CATSRDFWGQGPYEQYF
TRBV12-3/TRBV12-4,-,-,TRBJ1-2,TGTGCCAGCGTTAGGGGGTTTGGCTACACCTTC,CASVRGFGYTF
TRBV6-2/TRBV6-3,-,-,TRBJ2-7,TGTGCCAGCAGTATTGGCCCAAACTACGAGCAGTACTTC,CASSIGPNYEQYF
TRBV13,-,-,TRBJ1-1,TGTGCCAGCAGCTTAGTGGCCGCCCGTACTGAAGCTTTCTTT,CASSLVAARTEAFF
TRBV9,-,TRBD2,TRBJ2-5,TGTGCCAGCAGCGGACTAGCGCGAACTCAAGAGACCCAGTACTTC,CASSGLARTQETQYF
TRBV7-8,-,TRBD1,TRBJ2-4,TGTGCCAGCAGCTTAGGGGGACAGCAAAACATTCAGTACTTC,CASSLGGQQNIQYF
TRBV5-8,-,-,TRBJ1-6,TGTGCCAGCAGCTATTCGGAGAACTTAGGTTCACCCCTCCACTTT,CASSYSENLGSPLHF
TRBV3-1/TRBV3-2,-,-,TRBJ1-2,TGTGCCAGCAGCCAAGACAGGGACTATGGCTACACCTTC,CASSQDRDYGYTF
TRBV21-1,once,-,TRBJ1-5,TGTGCCAGCAGCAAAGAAGAGGCTACAGGGAGCAATCAGCCCCAGCATTTT,CASSKEEATGSNQPQHF
TRBV10-3,-,TRBD2,TRBJ2-1,TGTGCCATCAGTCCGACACTCTTACGGACTAGCCTGTCCTACAATGAGCAGTTCTTC,CAISPTLLRTSLSYNEQFF
TRBV5-1,-,TRBD2,TRBJ2-1,TGCGCCAGCAGCTACCAGACTTCTGTGGGGGGGAGCGCAGCCTACAATGAGCAGTTCTTC,CASSYQTSVGGSAAYNEQFF
TRBV2,-,-,TRBJ1-2,TGTGCCAGCAGTGGACTTGCGACCGGCTATGGCTACACCTTC,CASSGLATGYGYTF
TRBV7-9,-,-,TRBJ2-2,TGTGCCAGCAGGCCCCATGAGAGACACGACACCGGGGAGCTGTTTTTT,CASRPHERHDTGELFF